This T cell receptor beta chain originates from a study of shared clonotypes between healthy human individuals. Study-wide results and limits: All-four-donor shared clonotypes had higher generation probabilities than non-shared clonotypes did.

Comments on this clone: The antigen is not known.

CDR3 length: 17 amino acids. CDR1 is SGHRS and CDR2 is YFSETQ in the germline V gene. The ends were cut back, 0 bases at V and 2 bases at J, with 14 bases in the middle. Libraries were prepared by immunoSEQ multiplex PCR; TCRdb keeps only in-frame clonotypes and omits some of them. The sample carries 2 million to 2.5 million clones, under 95% recorded once. This chain uses TRBV5-1 with TRBJ2-2, with D maybe TRBD1 (6 bases). The specimen was naive CD4+ T cells from PBMCs. Subset given: CD45RA+ positively selected. This TCR came from a man aged 18-30 years in good health. Some clones in this sample may be carry-over from other donors' samples. The CDR3 bases are TGCGCCAGCAGCTTGGGCTACCGGGACACTAACACCGGGGAGCTGTTTTTT. Its translation is CASSLGYRDTNTGELFF.